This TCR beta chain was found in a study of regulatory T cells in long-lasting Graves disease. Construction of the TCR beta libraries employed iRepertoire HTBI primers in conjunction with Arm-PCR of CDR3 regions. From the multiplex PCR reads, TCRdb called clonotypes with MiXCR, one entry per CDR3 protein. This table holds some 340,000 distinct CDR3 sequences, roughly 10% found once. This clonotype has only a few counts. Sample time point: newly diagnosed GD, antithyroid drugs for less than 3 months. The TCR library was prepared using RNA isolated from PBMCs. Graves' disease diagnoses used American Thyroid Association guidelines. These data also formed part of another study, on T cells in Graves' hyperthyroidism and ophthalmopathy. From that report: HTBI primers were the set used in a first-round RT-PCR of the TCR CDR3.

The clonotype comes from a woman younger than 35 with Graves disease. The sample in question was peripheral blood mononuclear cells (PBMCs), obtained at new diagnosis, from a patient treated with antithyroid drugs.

The chain's CDR3 is CASSHSPTGGETQYF. The CDR3 DNA sequence: TGCGCCAGCAGCCATTCTCCGACAGGAGGAGAGACCCAGTACTTC. The gene calls are TRBV4-1 and TRBJ2-5; weak D call: TRBD1 (6 bases). V gave up 3 bases and J gave up 4 bases, with 15 bases separating them. CDR1 is MGHRA and CDR2 is YSYEKL in the germline V gene. The CDR3 totals 15 residues.